Presented here are 20 T cell receptor beta chains from one specimen sequenced in a study of blood T cells in healthy people across ages. Using a J-beta primer mix together with a sample-barcoded 5' primer, a second PCR was run for about 7 to 12 cycles. From the 5' RACE reads, TCRdb called clonotypes with MiXCR, one entry per CDR3 protein. The sample holds about 970,000 distinct CDR3 sequences, 51% seen once. Sequencing was performed on blood. Receptors were obtained from a woman in her fifties or sixties in good health.

This clonotype occurred a few times. J is TRBJ1-5 and V is TRBV29-1; possible D gene TRBD1, 5 bases. CDR1 SQVTM and CDR2 ANQGSEA come from the germline V gene. This CDR3 comprises 13 residues. V was clipped by 4 bases and J by 5 bases, with 12 bases between them. In DNA, the CDR3 is TGCAGCGTTGTTTGGGGCACGGATCAGCCCCAGCATTTT. Its translation is CSVVWGTDQPQHF.

The chain is built from TRBV7-2 and TRBJ2-7, with 10 bases matching TRBD1. Per the germline V gene, CDR1 is SGHTA and CDR2 is FQGNSA. The ends lost 5 bases at V and 4 bases at J; junction bases unmatched: 5. This CDR3 region has 14 residues. In DNA, the CDR3 is TGTGCCAGCAGCCATCGGGACAGGGGATACGAGCAGTACTTC. It is translated as CASSHRDRGYEQYF.

The chain carries TRBV6-5 and TRBJ2-7; 8 bases match TRBD2. This CDR3 region has 18 residues. The germline CDR1 and CDR2 sequences are MNHEY and SVGAGI. Trimming cost V 0 bases and J 0 bases; bases outside gene matches: 10. DNA for the CDR3: TGTGCCAGCAGTTACTCGATTCCCCGGGAGGGCCTCTCCTACGAGCAGTACTTC. Amino acid sequence: CASSYSIPREGLSYEQYF.

The chain couples TRBV6-5 to TRBJ1-4; 9 positions match TRBD1. J was trimmed by 7 bases and V by 0 bases; bases with no gene match: 12. There are 18 residues in the CDR3. Germline V gene sequence: CDR1 MNHEY, CDR2 SVGAGI. CDR3 sequence reads: CASSYSLRITGGVEKLFF. In DNA form, the CDR3 reads TGTGCCAGCAGTTACTCGCTCAGGATAACAGGGGGCGTTGAAAAACTGTTTTTT.

The gene calls are TRBV5-1 and TRBJ2-1; 7 nucleotides align to TRBD2. The J call is in doubt because the DNA end fits TRBJ2-7 better. The CDR3 has 14 amino acids. Germline V gives CDR1 SGHRS, CDR2 YFSETQ. The CDR3 loop is CASDPGGPYNEQYF. CDR3 DNA: TGCGCCAGCGACCCGGGAGGTCCCTACAATGAGCAGTACTTC.

This clonotype was seen only a few times. The rearrangement uses TRBV11-3 and TRBJ2-7; D assignment may be TRBD1 or TRBD2 (5 bases each). The end of the DNA is better explained by TRBJ2-5, so the J call may be wrong. Germline CDR1 and CDR2: SGHNT and YENEEA. This CDR3 is built from 14 residues. The chain's CDR3 is CASSPGTERETQYF. The CDR3 DNA reads as TGTGCCAGCAGCCCCGGGACGGAAAGAGAGACCCAGTACTTC.

This clonotype was picked up a small number of times. This chain links TRBV20-1 with TRBJ2-5; the match to TRBD1 covers 9 bases. CDR3 size: 15 residues. Germline-derived CDR1 and CDR2 are DFQATT and SNEGSKA (reference sequence). V shed 6 bases and J 11 bases; nucleotides not matched to a gene: 19. The CDR3 reads CSARQGGRQGNEQYF. The DNA for the CDR3 is TGCAGTGCCAGACAGGGGGGCAGACAGGGGAATGAGCAGTACTTC.

CDR3 residues: CASSLGQRGGDTQYF. The CDR3 bases are TGCGCCAGCAGCTTGGGGCAGCGGGGAGGGGATACGCAGTATTTT. The rearrangement joins TRBV5-1 to TRBJ2-3; 7 nucleotides line up with TRBD2. The germline V gene encodes CDR1 SGHRS and CDR2 YFSETQ. The CDR3 runs to 15 residues. V shed 0 bases, J shed 6 bases, and the junction held 7 bases outside the gene matches. Drawing the rest from reference TRBV5-1 and TRBJ2-3, the complete variable domain is KAGVTQTPRYLIKTRGQQVTLSCSPISGHRSVSWYQQTPGQGLQFLFEYFSETQRNKGNFPGRFSGRQFSNSRSEMNVSTLELGDSALYLCASSLGQRGGDTQYFGPGTRLTVL.

This chain links TRBV28 with TRBJ2-3; D is ambiguous. V was clipped by 11 bases and J by 5 bases, with 17 bases between them. Germline V gene sequence: CDR1 MDHEN, CDR2 SYDVKM. This CDR3 is built from 13 residues. The CDR3 region is CAFSPGRRDTQYF. For the CDR3, the DNA is TGTGCCTTCTCGCCGGGCCGCAGAGATACGCAGTATTTT.

The rearrangement links TRBV3-1 to TRBJ2-7; D gene ambiguous. Germline V lookup: CDR1 LGHDT, CDR2 YNNKEL (reference sequence). This CDR3 contains 12 residues. Trimming removed 1 base from V and 6 bases from J, with 7 bases in between. The CDR3 loop is CASSQVIGEQYF. The CDR3 region has the DNA TGTGCCAGCAGCCAAGTGATAGGCGAGCAGTACTTC.

V usage is TRBV7-8 and J usage is TRBJ2-1; 9 nucleotides line up with TRBD2. CDR1 is SGHVS, CDR2 FQNEAQ, per germline. The CDR3 has 17 amino acids. The trim removed 4 bases at V and 6 bases at J, leaving 13 bases unmatched. The CDR3 bases are TGTGCCAGCAGCTCGATTTTCGCGGGAGGGCCTAGCAATGAGCAGTTCTTC. It encodes CASSSIFAGGPSNEQFF.

The chain combines TRBV7-2 with TRBJ1-2, with TRBD1 matching over 8 bases. The CDR3 length is 16 residues. V lost 2 bases and J lost 7; bases outside the gene matches: 12. Germline lookup yields CDR1 SGHTA and CDR2 FQGNSA. The CDR3: CASSLRRDRQGSGYTF. The CDR3 DNA reads as TGTGCCAGCAGCTTAAGGAGAGATAGACAGGGGAGTGGCTACACCTTC.

This clonotype was found a few times. The CDR3 nucleotides read TGTGCCAGCAGCCAAGTATCGGTTTCCGAGCAGTACTTC. As protein: CASSQVSVSEQYF. The rearrangement uses TRBV4-2 and TRBJ2-5; D is unresolved. The J call may be incorrect, as the DNA end agrees better with TRBJ2-7. The germline V gene has CDR1 LGHNA and CDR2 YNFKEQ. This CDR3 is 13 amino acids long.

This chain connects TRBV12-3 or TRBV12-4 to TRBJ2-5; D is ambiguous. The CDR3 runs 13 residues. V was trimmed by 6 bases and J by 5 bases, leaving 13 bases between them. CDR3 DNA sequence: TGTGCCAGCAGGAAGCATAATTTTGAGACCCAGTACTTC. It specifies CASRKHNFETQYF.

This sequence joins TRBV27 and TRBJ2-3; maybe TRBD2 (6 bases). The CDR3 consists of 15 residues. V gave up 3 bases and J gave up 3 bases, with 13 bases separating them. Germline V CDR1 and CDR2: MNHEY, SMNVEV (reference sequence). The CDR3 region has the DNA TGTGCCAGCAGTTTCGCGGTCCGGGGGACAGATACGCAGTATTTT. Encoded protein: CASSFAVRGTDTQYF.

The chain combines TRBV5-1 with TRBJ2-1; 12 bases map to TRBD2. Trimming took 2 bases from V and 10 from J; bases not matched to a gene: 10. Per germline, CDR1 SGHRS and CDR2 YFSETQ. The CDR3 sequence is 16 residues long. CDR3 residues: CASSFLAGGTSGEQFF. The CDR3 nucleotides read TGCGCCAGCAGCTTCCTAGCGGGAGGGACCTCAGGGGAGCAGTTCTTC.

V is TRBV7-9 and J is TRBJ1-2, with D possibly being TRBD1 (6 bases). Germline V gives CDR1 SEHNR, CDR2 FQNEAQ (reference sequence). The CDR3 is 13 amino acids. V lost 3 bases and J lost 6, with 11 bases in between. This CDR3 reads CASSFKGGDGYTF. The CDR3 DNA is TGTGCCAGCAGCTTCAAAGGGGGTGATGGCTACACCTTC.

In nucleotides, the CDR3 is TGTGCCAGCAGCCAAGCATCTCCCACGTGGCTCCAAGAGACCCAGTACTTC. Its protein product is CASSQASPTWLQETQYF. The chain couples TRBV3-1 to TRBJ2-5; D is uncertain. The germline V gene encodes CDR1 LGHDT and CDR2 YNNKEL (reference sequence). The V gene lost 1 base and the J gene lost 1 base, with 16 bases spanning the gap. The CDR3 is made up of 17 amino acids.

The chain employs TRBV7-2 and TRBJ2-5; D tentatively reads TRBD1 or TRBD2 (5 bases each). The CDR3 spans 13 residues. V lost 4 bases and J lost 7, with 13 bases in between. Germline CDR1 is SGHTA and CDR2 is FQGNSA. CDR3 DNA: TGTGCCAGCAGCTCAGGGCGGGTTACGACCCAGTACTTC. This encodes CASSSGRVTTQYF.

This clonotype was detected a few times. CDR3 loop: CASSGTADSPLHF. The CDR3 nucleotides are TGTGCCAGCTCCGGGACAGCAGATTCACCCCTCCACTTT. This rearrangement joins TRBV18 to TRBJ1-6; 7 bases are a match to TRBD1. The length of the CDR3 is 13 residues. J gave up 8 bases and V 6 bases, and 4 bases lay outside the gene matches. Germline V CDR1 and CDR2: KGHSH, LQKENI.